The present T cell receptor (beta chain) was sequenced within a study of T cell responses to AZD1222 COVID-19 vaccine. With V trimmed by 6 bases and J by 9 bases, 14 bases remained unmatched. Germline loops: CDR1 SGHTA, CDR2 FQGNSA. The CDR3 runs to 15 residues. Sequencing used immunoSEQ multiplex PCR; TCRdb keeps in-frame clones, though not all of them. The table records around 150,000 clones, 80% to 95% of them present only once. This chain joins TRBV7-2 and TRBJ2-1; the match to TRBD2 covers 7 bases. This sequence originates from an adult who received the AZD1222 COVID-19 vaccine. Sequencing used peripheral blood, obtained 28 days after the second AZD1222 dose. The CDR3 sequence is CASSSSGDPLSEQFF. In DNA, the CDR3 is TGTGCCAGCAGTTCAAGCGGGGACCCGCTCAGTGAGCAGTTCTTC.